One sample yielded the 18 T cell receptor beta chains listed below, sequenced in a study of T cells expressing NK-cell markers. TCRdb reanalyzed the 5' RACE reads and collapses them to one entry per CDR3 protein, without DNA. This sample's clone table lists 300,000 to 500,000 distinct CDR3 sequences. The source material was blood T cells: a sorted CD56 or NKG2C T cell subset, CD4+ or CD8+ T cells, or bulk PBMC T cells (not recorded which). All receptors derive from a woman aged 50 to 65 in good health.

The rearrangement joins TRBV29-1 to TRBJ2-7; there is no DNA to check the TCRdb D call of TRBD2. In germline, CDR1 is SQVTM, CDR2 ANQGSEA. This CDR3 region has 13 residues. CDR3 protein: CSVRWAGGGEQYF.

The rearrangement links TRBV12-3 or TRBV12-4 to TRBJ1-2; TCRdb selects TRBD1, and the lack of DNA leaves this call unchecked. The CDR3 runs 14 residues. The CDR3 region is CASSMKRGLYGYTF.

The CDR3 sequence: CASSGTTSYNEQFF. The chain employs TRBV6-2 or TRBV6-3 and TRBJ2-1; the D gene TCRdb calls, TRBD1, cannot be checked with no DNA. The CDR3 is 14 amino acids. Germline loops: CDR1 MNHEY, CDR2 SVGEGT.

The V call is TRBV5-1, the J call TRBJ2-5; with no DNA, the TCRdb D assignment of TRBD2 cannot be verified. This CDR3 is 15 amino acids long. Per germline, CDR1 SGHRS and CDR2 YFSETQ. The CDR3 loop reads CASSTLGGERETQYF. The variable domain in full, completed from reference TRBV5-1 and TRBJ2-5, reads KAGVTQTPRYLIKTRGQQVTLSCSPISGHRSVSWYQQTPGQGLQFLFEYFSETQRNKGNFPGRFSGRQFSNSRSEMNVSTLELGDSALYLCASSTLGGERETQYFGPGTRLLVL.

V and J are TRBV9 and TRBJ1-6; TCRdb's assignment of TRBD1 cannot be checked, as there is no DNA. CDR1 and CDR2 from the germline V gene are SGDLS and YYNGEE. This CDR3 contains 16 residues. The CDR3 sequence: CASSEGVKGYNSPLHF.

The gene calls are TRBV7-9 and TRBJ2-1; TCRdb's D call of TRBD1 is untestable without DNA. Germline V gene data show CDR1 as SEHNR and CDR2 as FQNEAQ (reference sequence). This CDR3 comprises 12 residues. The CDR3 sequence: CASSEGVHEQFF.

This chain links TRBV12-3 or TRBV12-4 with TRBJ2-2; TCRdb gives TRBD2 as the D gene, but with no DNA this cannot be confirmed. The CDR3 runs 15 residues. The chain's CDR3 is CASSLVSGGTGELFF.

The chain carries TRBV24-1 and TRBJ1-2; the D gene TCRdb calls, TRBD1, cannot be checked with no DNA. This CDR3 has 16 amino acids. The germline V gene encodes CDR1 KGHDR and CDR2 SFDVKD. The CDR3 loop is CATSASWGGLIHGYTF.

V usage is TRBV5-1 and J usage is TRBJ2-2. The CDR3 contains 14 residues. Germline assignment: CDR1 SGHRS and CDR2 YFSETQ. This CDR3 reads CASSFLAETGELFF.

This chain uses TRBV27 with TRBJ1-2; TCRdb gives TRBD1 as the D gene, but with no DNA this cannot be confirmed. Germline V gene sequence: CDR1 MNHEY, CDR2 SMNVEV (reference sequence). This CDR3 has 13 residues. CDR3 residues: CASSTLTGIGYTF.

The chain carries TRBV14 and TRBJ2-7; as DNA is missing, the TRBD2 call by TCRdb cannot be tested. Looked up from germline, CDR1 is SGHDN and CDR2 is FVKESK. The CDR3 length is 15 residues. The CDR3 reads CASSPWTSGSYEQYF.

The rearrangement links TRBV30 to TRBJ1-5. The CDR3 spans 13 residues. Germline values: CDR1 GTSNPN, CDR2 SVGIG (reference sequence). CDR3 loop: CAWSEGNNQPQHF.

The chain combines TRBV20-1 with TRBJ1-2; TCRdb calls TRBD1, which cannot be checked without DNA. The germline CDR1 and CDR2 sequences are DFQATT and SNEGSKA (reference sequence). The CDR3 runs to 11 residues. CDR3 amino acids: CSARRGDGYTF.

J is TRBJ2-1 and V is TRBV7-9; the TCRdb call, TRBD2, lacks DNA for checking. This CDR3 comprises 15 residues. CDR1 and CDR2 (germline): SEHNR, FQNEAQ (reference sequence). CDR3 sequence: CASSLVREDVDEQFF.

V gene TRBV29-1 combines with J gene TRBJ1-2; lacking DNA, the TRBD1 call made by TCRdb goes unchecked. The germline V gene encodes CDR1 SQVTM and CDR2 ANQGSEA. The CDR3 has 12 amino acids. CDR3 sequence reads: CSVDGSGDGYTF.

The genes are TRBV5-1 and TRBJ1-6; the D gene TCRdb calls, TRBD1, cannot be checked with no DNA. CDR1 is SGHRS and CDR2 is YFSETQ in the germline V gene. The CDR3 contains 14 residues. The CDR3 loop is CASSFATGLTPLHF.

The chain carries TRBV11-2 and TRBJ2-2; without DNA, the TCRdb call of TRBD1 cannot be checked. Germline CDR1 SGHAT, CDR2 FQNNGV. The CDR3 is 15 residues long. CDR3 sequence: CASSLDRPLPGELFF.

V and J are TRBV25-1 and TRBJ1-2; the D gene TCRdb calls, TRBD1, cannot be checked with no DNA. Germline assignment: CDR1 MGHDK and CDR2 SYGVNS. The CDR3 extends over 14 amino acids. CDR3: CASRGQGGPYGYTF.